A selection of T cell receptor beta chains follows, all from one sample in a study of blood T cell repertoires in COVID-19. Profiling relied on immunoSEQ multiplex PCR, and the TCRdb table lists in-frame clones only, not all of them. Seen here are over 250,000 clones, 88% observed once, and the top ten hold around 0.8%. Sequencing was carried out using peripheral blood. The receptors come from a woman under 40 with acute or convalescent COVID-19. Both conserved end residues are trimmed from each CDR3. Fields, in order: D gene, V gene, J gene, CDR3 protein. The D gene is left open where the match is weak.

>.|TRBV30|TRBJ1-5
AWRGEHGQPQH
>.|TRBV20-1|TRBJ2-7
SAASWYEQY
>TRBD1|TRBV18|TRBJ1-4
ASSPRQGQGGEKLF
>TRBD2|TRBV30|TRBJ2-2
AWSATSGRVGGELF
>.|TRBV5-5|TRBJ1-2
ASSLGSGAYGYT
>TRBD2|TRBV11-2|TRBJ2-1
ASSLDGLAGAGDEQF
>.|TRBV6-6|TRBJ1-3
ASSYGESGNTIY
>TRBD2|TRBV27|TRBJ2-3
ASSPRNKGLAGVLTDTQY
>.|TRBV7-2|TRBJ2-3
ASSLNTFYATDTQY
>TRBD1|TRBV18|TRBJ2-1
ASSQGQINEQF
>.|TRBV4-3|TRBJ1-2
ASSQEGGYGYT
>TRBD1|TRBV7-2|TRBJ2-7
ASSLEGTVSSYEQY
>TRBD1|TRBV7-9|TRBJ2-7
ASSKGQPPHEQY
>.|TRBV5-4|TRBJ1-2
ASSLPGQTYGYT
>.|TRBV3-1/TRBV3-2|TRBJ2-5
ASSQSGRETQY
>TRBD1|TRBV3-1/TRBV3-2|TRBJ2-7
ATRLGDRPYEQY
>TRBD1|TRBV30|TRBJ2-5
AWSTRGQGYETQY
>TRBD1|TRBV28|TRBJ1-3
ASSLLGQGSGNTIY
>.|TRBV6-5|TRBJ2-7
ASSYQIVGGYEQY
>.|TRBV11-2|TRBJ2-1
ASSLDLAGYYNEQF
>.|TRBV5-5|TRBJ2-7
ASSKWDFYEQY
>.|TRBV5-4|TRBJ2-1
ASSLAPGAYNEQF
>.|TRBV12-3/TRBV12-4|TRBJ2-7
ARDSRQAGD
>TRBD1|TRBV4-1|TRBJ2-2
ASRDRGPMNTGELF
>.|TRBV15|TRBJ2-2
ATGGSGAPGELF
>.|TRBV19|TRBJ2-7
ASSIARGSYEQY
>TRBD1|TRBV4-3|TRBJ1-2
ASSQDGTGVNGYT
>TRBD1|TRBV29-1|TRBJ2-2
SVDRGPGELF
>.|TRBV6-5|TRBJ1-2
ASRGGAGYT
>.|TRBV11-2|TRBJ1-2
ASSSLQGLLIDGYT
>.|TRBV12-3/TRBV12-4|TRBJ2-1
ASRTDIGNEQF
>.|TRBV11-2|TRBJ2-1
ASSSTWGGEGEQF
>TRBD2|TRBV6-4|TRBJ2-3
ASSKTSGTADTQY